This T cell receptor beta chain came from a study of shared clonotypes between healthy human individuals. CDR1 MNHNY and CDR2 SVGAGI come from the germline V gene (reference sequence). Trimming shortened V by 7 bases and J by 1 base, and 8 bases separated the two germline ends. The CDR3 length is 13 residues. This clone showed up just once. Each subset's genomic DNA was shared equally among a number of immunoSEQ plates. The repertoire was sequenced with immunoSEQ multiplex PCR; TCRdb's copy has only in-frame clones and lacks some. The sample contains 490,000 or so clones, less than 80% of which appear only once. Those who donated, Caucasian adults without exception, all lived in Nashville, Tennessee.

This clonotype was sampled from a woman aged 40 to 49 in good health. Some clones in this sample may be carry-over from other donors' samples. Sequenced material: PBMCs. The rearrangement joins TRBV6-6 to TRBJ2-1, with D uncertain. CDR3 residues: CASTTGSYNEQFF. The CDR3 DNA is TGTGCCAGCACAACGGGTTCCTACAATGAGCAGTTCTTC.